Detailed here is one T cell receptor (beta chain). Clones were sequenced by immunoSEQ multiplex PCR, and TCRdb holds only the in-frame ones, with some missing. The profile shows about 83,000 clones, about 96% of them singletons. This sample is part of a study of technical replicates of blood from a few donors. Germline V gene data show CDR1 as SNHLY and CDR2 as FYNNEI. The CDR3 length is 17 residues. The V segment lost 5 bases and the J segment 2 bases; nucleotides outside the gene matches: 12. The chain couples TRBV2 to TRBJ2-3; 8 positions match TRBD2. The TCR originated in a human donor in good health. Sample: T cells isolated from PBMCs. This CDR3 is CASSSIQLAADTDTQYF. In nucleotides, the CDR3 is TGTGCCAGCAGTTCCATTCAACTAGCGGCAGACACAGATACGCAGTATTTT.